The entry below describes one TCR beta chain. This specimen belongs to a study of control samples from healthy donors and cancer patients. Data came from immunoSEQ multiplex PCR; TCRdb stores just in-frame clones and leaves some out. The profile shows 70,000 to 100,000 clones, about 89% of them singletons. The sequence was collected from a woman aged 55-70 years in good health. The sample consisted of blood.

Here the CDR3 reads CASSLSPHGNYEQYF. DNA of the CDR3: TGTGCCAGCAGCTTATCCCCTCATGGAAACTACGAGCAGTACTTC. The gene calls are TRBV7-2 and TRBJ2-7; D remains unclear. Germline lookup yields CDR1 SGHTA and CDR2 FQGNSA. The ends were cut back, 2 bases at V and 3 bases at J, with 14 bases in the middle. This CDR3 spans 15 amino acids.